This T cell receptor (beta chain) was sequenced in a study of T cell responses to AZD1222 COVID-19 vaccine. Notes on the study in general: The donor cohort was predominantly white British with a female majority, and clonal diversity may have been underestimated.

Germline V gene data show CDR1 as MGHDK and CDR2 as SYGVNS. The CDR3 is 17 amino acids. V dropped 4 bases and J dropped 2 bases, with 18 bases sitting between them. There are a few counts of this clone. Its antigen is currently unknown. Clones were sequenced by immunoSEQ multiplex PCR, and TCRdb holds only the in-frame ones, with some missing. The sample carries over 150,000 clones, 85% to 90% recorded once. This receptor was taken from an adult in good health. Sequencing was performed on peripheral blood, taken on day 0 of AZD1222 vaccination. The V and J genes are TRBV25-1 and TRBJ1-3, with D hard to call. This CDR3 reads CASSGPYGPSPGNTIYF. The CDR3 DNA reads TGTGCCAGCAGTGGCCCGTATGGCCCCTCGCCTGGAAACACCATATATTTT.